Listed below are T cell receptor beta chains from one sample, sequenced in a study of OX40 agonist ivuxolimab in advanced cancers. Clones were read by immunoSEQ multiplex PCR, and TCRdb kept only the in-frame ones, dropping some. Here the sample spans fewer than 65,000 clones, over 70% being singletons. The specimen was CD4+ or CD8+ T cells sorted from blood, collected in a trial of the OX40 agonist ivuxolimab. The source of these receptors is an adult with an advanced solid tumor such as melanoma, head and neck, liver or kidney cancer. The CDR3 runs from the conserved cysteine through the conserved F or W. Size values are once, few and many counts, or a class for expanded clones, and some rows have none.

>-|TRBV12-5
CASGLGTGVGEQYF
>-|TRBV27
CASSLFRGNQPQHF
>-|TRBV2
CAGSDGRAYGYTF
>once|TRBV5-1
CASSPGQSSGANVLTF
>-|TRBV19
CASSINGFAGYTF
>-|TRBV27
CASSLRRGGLNTEAFF
>-|TRBV11-2
CASSLAGQDTDTQYF
>-|TRBV28
CASSLRGWSEQYF
>-|TRBV7-3
CASSLAGEGNEKLFF
>-|TRBV5-4
CASSLNEQPQHF
>-|TRBV7-8
CASSTRGGVEQYF
>-|TRBV14
CASSLDRTYRNTIYF
>-|TRBV15
CATSGVNQPQHF
>-|TRBV5-4
CASSYLGGGSTGELFF
>-|TRBV5-1
CASSLEVRPYNEQFF
>-|TRBV28
CASSEPSRAQNEQYF
>-|TRBV6-1
CASSEPGQGHNEQYF
>-|TRBV5-8
CASSSFSRDAEAFF
>-|TRBV6-1
CASSEVAQGPYEQYF
>-|TRBV28
CASSIQGTGGREKLFF
>-|TRBV2
CASTIRDRGLREQYF
>-|TRBV28
CASRPGITEAFF
>-|TRBV4-2
CASSQGTAGPDTQYF
>-|TRBV5-1
CASSLGLAGGVGYEQYF
>-|TRBV7-3
CASSFKLAGTIGQYF
>-|TRBV2
CASSPDFNYGYTF
>once|TRBV11-2
CASSKTSGIAKNIQYF
>-|TRBV7-9
CASSPPGTASYGYTF
>-|TRBV21-1
CASSPTGVIKNIQYF
>-|TRBV6-6
CASKRTGGSGNTEAFF
>-|TRBV29-1
CSVEIQTGMEEQYF
>once|TRBV15
CATSNDRNTGELFF
>-|TRBV7-2
CASSPGTAANYGYTF
>-|TRBV7-2
CASSLLGVGQPQHF
>-|TRBV2
CASSEGRGYGYTF
>-|TRBV27
CVSSLLPRDRDEKLFF
>-|TRBV28
CASSLSFGYTF
>-|TRBV19
CASSIGGTGGAQPQHF
>-|TRBV28
CASSLPSGITDTQYF
>once|TRBV5-4
CASIGLAGLGEQYF
>-|TRBV4-3
CASSQDRGGITYEQYF
>-|TRBV7-2
CASSLKGLNTEAFF
>once|TRBV19
CATKAGLSGNTIYF
>-|TRBV19
CASMARGQGTVGAFF
>-|TRBV28
CASSLSMAGELFF
>-|TRBV5-1
CASNLNNRGKNLNTEAFF
>-|TRBV15
CATSRGTGPTYEQYF
>once|TRBV7-2
CASSLEQGPYGYTF
>few|TRBV7-3
CASSPTGLQETQYF
>-|TRBV18
CASSPSGAEAFF
>-|TRBV7-9
CASSLSGNQETQYF
>once|TRBV5-6
CASSFSLRGPGETQYF
>-|TRBV18
CASSPRDRWATGELFF
>-|TRBV29-1
CSVSGQGGNTIYF
>-|TRBV27
CASSPAGTKYEQYF
>-|TRBV11-2
CASSLGPGRVSGVNVLTF